A single sample is the source of the 31 T cell receptor beta chains below, sequenced in a study of CD8 T cells in ankylosing spondylitis (dated by TCRdb to the late 2010s). The library was made by 5' RACE. Sequencing took place on an Illumina HiSeq 2500. TCRdb reprocessed the public reads (quality trimming at Q25 with fastp, clone calling with MiXCR) and kept in-frame beta chains. For every CDR3 protein sequence, its rows merge into one entry that carries the most common genes and DNA. The sample data list about 130,000 distinct CDR3 sequences, and about 6.7% of these were observed just once. The biggest ten clones account for under 15% of the sample. The sequenced material came from blood, either unsorted or a sorted T cell fraction (not recorded which). Receptors originate from a female donor with ankylosing spondylitis or in good health (not recorded which).

The chain joins TRBV2 to TRBJ2-5; no firm D call. The CDR3 runs to 12 residues. Trimming took off 8 bases at V and 0 bases at J, with 7 bases between the two ends. Germline values: CDR1 SNHLY, CDR2 FYNNEI. CDR3 amino acids: CASGFYQETQYF. CDR3 sequence (DNA): TGTGCCAGCGGTTTCTACCAAGAGACCCAGTACTTC.

Notes on this clonotype: A clone one base away is much larger, so this may be a read error. The chain joins TRBV7-2 to TRBJ2-2, with TRBD2 identical over 8 bases. The CDR3 totals 15 residues. CDR1 and CDR2 from the germline V gene are SGHTA and FQGNSA. V shed 1 base and J 6 bases; nucleotides not matched to a gene: 4. The CDR3 reads CASSLVGLDAGELFF. The DNA of the CDR3 is TGTGCCAGCAGCTTAGTGGGACTAGACGCCGGGGAGCTGTTTTTT.

This clonotype has a count of ten or more. The chain couples TRBV5-1 to TRBJ2-1, with D possibly TRBD1 on 6 matching bases. The CDR3 runs 14 residues. Germline values: CDR1 SGHRS, CDR2 YFSETQ. Trimming removed 0 bases from V and 7 bases from J, with 11 bases in between. The CDR3 protein is CASSLVAGENEQFF. CDR3 bases: TGCGCCAGCAGCTTGGTCGCAGGGGAAAATGAGCAGTTCTTC.

The chain couples TRBV20-1 to TRBJ2-7; D is possibly TRBD2 (6 bases). V dropped 0 bases and J dropped 1 base, with 22 bases sitting between them. Germline V gene lookup returns CDR1 DFQATT and CDR2 SNEGSKA (reference sequence). The length of the CDR3 is 18 residues. CDR3 nucleotides: TGCAGTGCTAGAGATTATAAACGGGGCCTGGGAGGATCCTACGAGCAGTACTTC. It encodes CSARDYKRGLGGSYEQYF.

This clonotype appeared many times. V gene TRBV12-3 or TRBV12-4 combines with J gene TRBJ2-3, with D perhaps being TRBD1 or TRBD2 (6 bases each). This CDR3 contains 15 residues. The V end was cut by 5 bases, the J end by 4 bases, with 16 bases between. The CDR3 sequence is CASSIGGRSSDTQYF. As DNA, the CDR3 is TGTGCCAGCAGTATCGGGGGCCGGTCATCAGATACGCAGTATTTT.

This clonotype appeared many times. The chain employs TRBV3-1 and TRBJ1-2, with 8 positions matching TRBD1. V trimming: 4 bases; J trimming: 7 bases; junction bases outside the gene matches: 11. This CDR3 comprises 15 residues. Germline values: CDR1 LGHDT, CDR2 YNNKEL (reference sequence). In nucleotides, the CDR3 is TGTGCCAGCAGCCCGACAGGGGACCTCTCGGCTGGCTACACCTTC. This encodes CASSPTGDLSAGYTF.

There are many counts of this clonotype. The chain recombines TRBV29-1 with TRBJ1-5; D unresolved. Germline V gene lookup returns CDR1 SQVTM and CDR2 ANQGSEA. This CDR3 is built from 13 residues. V lost 4 bases and J lost 6, with 13 bases in between. The CDR3 protein is CSVGDGYGQPQHF. CDR3 coding DNA: TGCAGCGTTGGCGACGGGTATGGTCAGCCCCAGCATTTT. The full variable domain, in which reference TRBV29-1 and TRBJ1-5 provide the parts outside the CDR3, is SAVISQKPSRDICQRGTSLTIQCQVDSQVTMMFWYRQQPGQSLTLIATANQGSEATYESGFVIDKFPISRPNLTFSTLTVSNMSPEDSSIYLCSVGDGYGQPQHFGDGTRLSIL.

This clonotype has at least ten counts. The chain joins TRBV9 to TRBJ2-1, with D perhaps matching TRBD2 (5 bases). The CDR3 has 16 amino acids. The V gene's germline CDR1 is SGDLS and CDR2 YYNGEE. Trimming took 0 bases from V and 0 from J, leaving 10 bases between them. CDR3 sequence reads: CASSVGGSGSYNEQFF. For the CDR3, the DNA is TGTGCCAGCAGCGTAGGAGGGTCCGGCTCCTACAATGAGCAGTTCTTC. The full variable domain, rest sourced from reference TRBV9 and TRBJ2-1, is DSGVTQTPKHLITATGQRVTLRCSPRSGDLSVYWYQQSLDQGLQFLIQYYNGEERAKGNILERFSAQQFPDLHSELNLSSLELGDSALYFCASSVGGSGSYNEQFFGPGTRLTVL.

The rearrangement joins TRBV7-9 to TRBJ2-3, with 7 bases fitting TRBD2. The germline V gene has CDR1 SEHNR and CDR2 FQNEAQ (reference sequence). CDR3 length: 14 amino acids. The V and J ends lost 5 bases and 2 bases, in that order; junction bases with no gene match: 4. The CDR3 loop reads CASSLAGDTDTQYF. DNA for the CDR3: TGTGCCAGCAGCCTGGCGGGGGACACAGATACGCAGTATTTT.

Many counts were recorded for this clonotype. The V call is TRBV5-1, the J call TRBJ2-7; 9 bases align to TRBD1. Germline CDR1 is SGHRS and CDR2 is YFSETQ. The CDR3 loop spans 16 amino acids. J gave up 3 bases and V 1 base, and 8 bases lay outside the gene matches. CDR3 sequence reads: CASSLLADRGDYEQYF. CDR3 DNA sequence: TGCGCCAGCAGCTTGCTAGCGGACAGGGGCGACTACGAGCAGTACTTC.

This clonotype was picked up many times. The chain recombines TRBV5-1 with TRBJ2-1, with 11 bases lining up with TRBD2. This CDR3 is 15 amino acids long. CDR1 is SGHRS and CDR2 is YFSETQ in the germline V gene. Trimming took 0 bases from V and 5 from J; bases not matched to a gene: 1. The DNA of the CDR3 is TGCGCCAGCAGCTTGGGACTAGCGGGGAACAATGAGCAGTTCTTC. It specifies CASSLGLAGNNEQFF.

V gene TRBV3-1 combines with J gene TRBJ2-3; D possibly corresponds to TRBD1 (6 bases). The CDR3 contains 15 residues. The V end was cut by 11 bases, the J end by 0 bases, with 18 bases between. Germline lookup yields CDR1 LGHDT and CDR2 YNNKEL (reference sequence). CDR3 nucleotides: TGTGCCTCCTGCCCGGACAGCGCCAGCACAGATACGCAGTATTTT. It translates to CASCPDSASTDTQYF.

The sample holds many counts of this clonotype. This sequence joins TRBV5-1 and TRBJ1-1; perhaps TRBD1 as D (6 bases). This CDR3 has 13 amino acids. The V end was cut by 4 bases, the J end by 4 bases, with 11 bases between. CDR1 is SGHRS, CDR2 YFSETQ, per germline. DNA of the CDR3: TGCGCCAGCAGCCCGGGACAACCCACTGAAGCTTTCTTT. As protein: CASSPGQPTEAFF. Together with reference TRBV5-1 and TRBJ1-1, the CDR3 gives the full variable domain: KAGVTQTPRYLIKTRGQQVTLSCSPISGHRSVSWYQQTPGQGLQFLFEYFSETQRNKGNFPGRFSGRQFSNSRSEMNVSTLELGDSALYLCASSPGQPTEAFFGQGTRLTVV.

In this sample, this clonotype turned up many times. The chain links TRBV5-6 to TRBJ1-1; 7 bases fit TRBD1. After removal of 0 bases from V and 4 bases from J, the junction contained 6 bases not matched to a gene. CDR1 SGHDT and CDR2 YYEEEE come from the germline V gene. The CDR3 has 15 amino acids. Here the CDR3 DNA reads TGTGCCAGCAGCTTGGTCGACAGGGAGAGCACTGAAGCTTTCTTT. Translated, it gives CASSLVDRESTEAFF.

This clonotype was seen a few times. The chain carries TRBV3-1 and TRBJ1-6; D is possibly TRBD1 (5 bases). The CDR3 sequence is 13 residues long. Germline lookup yields CDR1 LGHDT and CDR2 YNNKEL (reference sequence). With 5 bases removed from V and 14 bases from J, the gap between germline ends came to 16 bases. The CDR3, as DNA: TGTGCCAGCAGCGCTACCCCGCAGGGTACCCTCCACTTT. It yields the protein CASSATPQGTLHF.

This clonotype was counted at least ten times. CDR3 protein: CASSLAWNQLQETQYF. Here the CDR3 DNA reads TGTGCCAGCAGCTTGGCGTGGAACCAACTCCAAGAGACCCAGTACTTC. The chain couples TRBV5-5 to TRBJ2-5; D uncertain. V lost 0 bases, J lost 1 base, and 13 bases lay in between. This CDR3 region has 16 residues. The germline V gene encodes CDR1 SGHKS and CDR2 YYEKEE (reference sequence).

This clonotype was detected many times. The V gene is TRBV11-2, the J gene TRBJ1-2; D is perhaps TRBD1 (5 bases). The length of the CDR3 is 15 residues. Trimming took off 0 bases at V and 6 bases at J, with 14 bases between the two ends. The germline CDR1 and CDR2 sequences are SGHAT and FQNNGV. Written as DNA, the CDR3 is TGTGCCAGCAGCTTAGATCCCGCAGGGACCGATGGCTACACCTTC. The encoded protein is CASSLDPAGTDGYTF.

In its sample, this clonotype was seen many times. The chain recombines TRBV4-1 with TRBJ1-1; no definite D call. CDR1 is MGHRA and CDR2 is YSYEKL in the germline V gene. This CDR3 contains 12 residues. The V end lost 1 base, the J end lost 6 bases, and 6 bases lay between the germline ends. CDR3 in DNA: TGCGCCAGCAGCCAAGTCGGGGCTGAAGCTTTCTTT. This encodes CASSQVGAEAFF.

This clonotype was seen ten or more times. This sequence joins TRBV2 and TRBJ1-2; D is uncertain. CDR3 length equals 11 residues. The germline V gene encodes CDR1 SNHLY and CDR2 FYNNEI. The ends were cut back, 3 bases at V and 5 bases at J, with 4 bases in the middle. CDR3 in DNA: TGTGCCAGCAGTGATAGGTATGGCTACACCTTC. This codes for CASSDRYGYTF.

This clonotype has a count of ten or more. This chain connects TRBV12-3 or TRBV12-4 to TRBJ2-3; 8 bases match TRBD2. J was trimmed by 4 bases and V by 3 bases; bases with no gene match: 6. CDR3 length equals 15 residues. CDR3: CASSFSGGAPDTQYF. For the CDR3, the DNA is TGTGCCAGCAGTTTTTCCGGGGGGGCCCCAGATACGCAGTATTTT.

In this sample, this clonotype turned up many times. The chain is built from TRBV6-5 and TRBJ1-1; D not certain. The CDR3 totals 11 residues. V was clipped by 6 bases and J by 8 bases, with 10 bases between them. Per germline, CDR1 MNHEY and CDR2 SVGAGI. CDR3: CASSYKGEAFF. The DNA for the CDR3 is TGTGCCAGCAGCTACAAGGGAGAAGCTTTCTTT.

V and J are TRBV28 and TRBJ1-1, with D perhaps matching TRBD1 (5 bases). Per germline, CDR1 MDHEN and CDR2 SYDVKM. CDR3 size: 15 residues. Trimming removed 2 bases from V and 1 base from J, with 11 bases in between. CDR3 sequence (DNA): TGTGCCAGCAGTTTAAGTTCCGGGGGGAACACTGAAGCTTTCTTT. This gives the protein CASSLSSGGNTEAFF.

This clonotype has at least ten counts. The rearrangement joins TRBV7-2 to TRBJ1-2, with D perhaps TRBD1 (5 bases). The V and J ends lost 1 base and 4 bases respectively, with 10 bases between them. Germline values: CDR1 SGHTA, CDR2 FQGNSA. This CDR3 region has 14 residues. For the CDR3, the DNA is TGTGCCAGCAGCTTAGAAAGAGGGGCCTATGGCTACACCTTC. Amino acid sequence: CASSLERGAYGYTF.

This clonotype was counted at least ten times. The V and J genes are TRBV9 and TRBJ2-1, with TRBD2 matching 11 bases. Trimming cost V 5 bases and J 4 bases; bases outside gene matches: 8. CDR1 SGDLS and CDR2 YYNGEE come from the germline V gene. The CDR3 is 16 residues long. The CDR3 loop reads CASSGLLAGGYNEQFF. CDR3 coding DNA: TGTGCCAGCAGTGGCCTTCTAGCGGGGGGTTACAATGAGCAGTTCTTC. Full variable domain (missing parts from reference TRBV9 and TRBJ2-1): DSGVTQTPKHLITATGQRVTLRCSPRSGDLSVYWYQQSLDQGLQFLIQYYNGEERAKGNILERFSAQQFPDLHSELNLSSLELGDSALYFCASSGLLAGGYNEQFFGPGTRLTVL.

In this sample, this clonotype turned up many times. The gene calls are TRBV19 and TRBJ1-1; D remains ambiguous. The CDR3 length is 14 residues. V gave up 0 bases and J gave up 2 bases, with 7 bases separating them. CDR1 and CDR2 (germline): LNHDA, SQIVND (reference sequence). The CDR3 region is CASSIDRANTEAFF. Here the CDR3 DNA reads TGTGCCAGTAGTATAGATCGGGCCAACACTGAAGCTTTCTTT.

This clonotype was picked up many times. V usage is TRBV5-1 and J usage is TRBJ2-1; 10 nucleotides align to TRBD1. CDR1 is SGHRS and CDR2 is YFSETQ in the germline V gene. V gave up 4 bases and J gave up 5 bases; unmatched junction bases: 9. There are 16 residues in the CDR3. The CDR3 spells CASSAQPGQGNNEQFF. CDR3 DNA: TGCGCCAGCAGCGCCCAACCGGGACAGGGGAACAATGAGCAGTTCTTC.

This clonotype showed up many times. This chain joins TRBV3-1 and TRBJ2-1, with a weak D call TRBD2 (5 bases). V lost 4 bases and J lost 0, with 10 bases in between. Germline V gives CDR1 LGHDT, CDR2 YNNKEL (reference sequence). The CDR3 length is 15 residues. Here the CDR3 reads CASSRGPSSYNEQFF. For the CDR3, the DNA is TGTGCCAGCAGCCGCGGGCCGAGCTCCTACAATGAGCAGTTCTTC.

This clonotype showed up many times. The chain is built from TRBV7-9 and TRBJ1-1; the D gene is possibly TRBD1 (5 bases). CDR3 length: 14 amino acids. Germline CDR1 reads SEHNR; CDR2 reads FQNEAQ (reference sequence). V lost 5 bases and J lost 8, with 18 bases in between. The CDR3: CASSPWGSGVEAFF. The CDR3, as DNA: TGTGCCAGCAGCCCCTGGGGCAGCGGAGTAGAAGCTTTCTTT.

This clonotype was detected many times. J is TRBJ1-2 and V is TRBV5-1, with D unresolved. The CDR3 has 14 amino acids. Trimming removed 7 bases from V and 1 base from J, with 14 bases in between. Germline V gene data show CDR1 as SGHRS and CDR2 as YFSETQ. The CDR3 loop reads CASGLDGSNYGYTF. The CDR3 DNA sequence: TGCGCCAGCGGCCTCGACGGGAGTAACTATGGCTACACCTTC.

This clonotype has at least ten counts. The junction does not match germline at one end; this may be a read error. This chain links TRBV7-2 with TRBJ1-1, with no clear D. The V gene's germline CDR1 is SGHTA and CDR2 FQGNSA. The CDR3 loop spans 15 amino acids. This chain's CDR3 is CASRLGLGSRTEAFF. Written as DNA, the CDR3 is TGTGCCAGCAGGTTAGGCCTGGGGTCTCGGACTGAAGCTTTCTTT.

In its sample, this clonotype was seen many times. This chain joins TRBV2 and TRBJ2-3, with D perhaps matching TRBD1 (6 bases). The CDR3 has 14 amino acids. V lost 8 bases, J lost 0 bases, and 12 bases lay in between. The germline V gene has CDR1 SNHLY and CDR2 FYNNEI. The CDR3 spells CASDPDRSTDTQYF. As DNA, the CDR3 is TGTGCCAGCGACCCCGACAGGAGCACAGATACGCAGTATTTT. The whole variable domain, filled in from reference TRBV2 and TRBJ2-3, reads EPEVTQTPSHQVTQMGQEVILRCVPISNHLYFYWYRQILGQKVEFLVSFYNNEISEKSEIFDDQFSVERPDGSNFTLKIRSTKLEDSAMYFCASDPDRSTDTQYFGPGTRLTVL.